This T cell receptor (beta chain) was found in a study of T cell clonality in common variable immunodeficiency. Study observations and caveats: Common variable immunodeficiency TCR beta sequences reportedly had fewer deletions and N-nucleotide insertions.

Blood came from CVID subjects not ill and not taking immunomodulatory or immunosuppressive medication. With regard to this clone: The antigen remains unidentified. The CDR3 end is not reached by the read, which stops 3 residues before it; the germline J gene fills it in.

Data came from immunoSEQ multiplex PCR; TCRdb stores just in-frame clones and leaves some out. The data show about 25,000 clones, with none appearing a single time. The germline V gene has CDR1 KGHSH and CDR2 LQKENI. The CDR3 runs 16 residues. V trimming: 5 bases; J trimming: 6 bases; junction bases outside the gene matches: 4. What was sequenced was peripheral blood mononuclear cells. The chain links TRBV18 to TRBJ2-1; 16 nucleotides agree with TRBD2. This clonotype was sampled from a human donor with common variable immunodeficiency. The covered CDR3 bases are TGTGCCAGCTCAACGGGACTAGCGGGAGGGGGCAATGAG. It codes for CASSTGLAGGGNE. The full CDR3 is CASSTGLAGGGNEQFF.